This TCR beta chain comes out of a study of identical twins. Study-level findings and limits: Out-of-frame TCR alpha sharing in monozygotic twins exceeded recombination model predictions.

This clonotype was counted between two and nine times. Its antigen is not known. Template switching added a universal primer site, and cDNA bore unique molecular identifiers. MiXCR, applied by TCRdb to the 5' RACE reads, yields one record per CDR3 protein. The table includes 250,000 or so distinct CDR3 sequences, 6% to 8% detected once. V dropped 6 bases and J dropped 5; count of bases not matched to a gene: 17. Per germline, CDR1 MNHEY and CDR2 SMNVEV (reference sequence). The CDR3 is 17 residues long. In addition, the sample was reused for a study of yellow fever vaccine responses in identical twins.

This TCR derives from a woman between 18 and 29 years old in good health. The sequenced sample consisted of CD8+ T cells sorted from blood. This chain links TRBV27 with TRBJ2-7, with TRBD1 matching 9 bases. CDR3 nucleotides: TGTGCCAGCAGCAAAGGGACGGGTCCGGGACAGGGTAACGAGCAGTACGTC. Protein product: CASSKGTGPGQGNEQYV.